These 9 T cell receptor beta chains were sequenced from one sample in a study of low-dose radiotherapy and immunotherapy resistance in tumors. Gene-specific TRAV and TRBV primers were used for first-strand cDNA, covering alpha and beta chains. The authors amplified TCRs for about 20 PCR cycles with a constant-region primer and a V-primer adapter. TCRdb re-analysed the reads in MiXCR, keeping a single row per CDR3 protein. The repertoire includes 95,000 to 100,000 distinct CDR3 sequences, around 21% of them detected once, and roughly 4% sits in the top ten. Noted time point: after trial treatment. The treatment here: LDRT plus nivolumab, ipilimumab, low-dose cyclophosphamide and aspirin (RACIN trial). This specimen was PBMCs, taken after low-dose radiotherapy plus immunotherapy. These receptors came from a male donor with prostate cancer.

This clonotype was recorded many times. The genes are TRBV3-1 and TRBJ2-1; 10 bases are a match to TRBD1. Germline trimming cut 0 bases from V and 10 bases from J; bases unmatched to any gene: 6. From germline, CDR1 is LGHDT and CDR2 YNNKEL (reference sequence). There are 15 residues in the CDR3. The CDR3 nucleotides are TGTGCCAGCAGCCAAGACCCGGGACAGGGGACGGAGCAGTTCTTC. Its protein is CASSQDPGQGTEQFF.

This clonotype was recorded many times. The chain has TRBV2 and TRBJ2-7; tentative D call: TRBD1 (7 bases). CDR3 size: 15 residues. Trimming removed 0 bases from V and 3 bases from J, with 12 bases in between. CDR1 and CDR2 from the germline V gene are SNHLY and FYNNEI. DNA for the CDR3: TGTGCCAGCAGTGAAGCGCGGGGACAGTACTACGAGCAGTACTTC. Amino acids: CASSEARGQYYEQYF.

This clonotype was picked up many times. J is TRBJ2-7 and V is TRBV13; 7 nucleotides line up with TRBD1. The trim removed 2 bases at V and 2 bases at J, leaving 6 bases unmatched. CDR1 PRHDT and CDR2 FYEKMQ come from the germline V gene (reference sequence). The CDR3 has 15 amino acids. CDR3 bases: TGTGCCAGCAGCTTAAGTCGGGACAGCCCCTACGAGCAGTACTTC. This codes for CASSLSRDSPYEQYF.

This clonotype has a count of ten or more. J is TRBJ1-4 and V is TRBV30; perhaps TRBD1 as D (5 bases). Germline lookup yields CDR1 GTSNPN and CDR2 SVGIG (reference sequence). The CDR3 loop spans 14 amino acids. The V and J ends lost 1 base and 1 base respectively, with 7 bases between them. CDR3 sequence: CAWSGGGTNEKLFF. DNA of the CDR3: TGTGCCTGGAGTGGGGGCGGAACTAATGAAAAACTGTTTTTT.

This clonotype was recorded at least ten times. The chain recombines TRBV24-1 with TRBJ2-1; unclear D gene. Trimming took off 3 bases at V and 3 bases at J, with 8 bases between the two ends. The CDR3 covers 14 residues. Germline loops: CDR1 KGHDR, CDR2 SFDVKD. The CDR3 coding sequence is TGTGCCACCAGTGATCCGGACGGCTACAATGAGCAGTTCTTC. It specifies CATSDPDGYNEQFF.

The V gene is TRBV29-1, the J gene TRBJ1-1, with D unclear. V lost 7 bases, J lost 0 bases, and 12 bases lay in between. The CDR3 runs 13 residues. Per germline, CDR1 SQVTM and CDR2 ANQGSEA. DNA of the CDR3: TGCAGCGCGTCAGGATTTTTGAACACTGAAGCTTTCTTT. Residues: CSASGFLNTEAFF.

In this sample, this clonotype turned up many times. V and J are TRBV7-9 and TRBJ2-7; 7 bases are a match to TRBD2. CDR1 and CDR2 (germline): SEHNR, FQNEAQ (reference sequence). Trimming at V came to 2 bases and at J to 2 bases, leaving 0 bases not matched to a gene. The CDR3 runs 13 residues. The CDR3 loop reads CASSLSGAYEQYF. The CDR3 coding sequence is TGTGCCAGCAGCTTAAGCGGGGCCTACGAGCAGTACTTC. The complete variable domain, with remaining parts taken from reference TRBV7-9 and TRBJ2-7, reads DTGVSQNPRHKITKRGQNVTFRCDPISEHNRLYWYRQTLGQGPEFLTYFQNEAQLEKSRLLSDRFSAERPKGSFSTLEIQRTEQGDSAMYLCASSLSGAYEQYFGPGTRLTVT.

The rearrangement joins TRBV18 to TRBJ2-5, with D tentatively TRBD2 (6 bases). The CDR3 is made up of 15 amino acids. Germline V CDR1 and CDR2: KGHSH, LQKENI. V was trimmed by 6 bases and J by 2 bases, leaving 16 bases between them. Here the CDR3 DNA reads TGTGCCAGCTCGCCCCTCAGGGACTTACAAGAGACCCAGTACTTC. It yields the protein CASSPLRDLQETQYF.

The chain carries TRBV3-1 and TRBJ1-4, with 9 nucleotides matching TRBD1. V lost 3 bases to trimming and J lost 3 bases; unmatched junction nucleotides: 8. The CDR3 is 17 amino acids. In germline, CDR1 is LGHDT, CDR2 YNNKEL (reference sequence). The CDR3 reads CASSQFQRQGANEKLFF. The CDR3, as DNA: TGTGCCAGCAGCCAGTTTCAGCGACAGGGGGCTAATGAAAAACTGTTTTTT. Supplemented by reference TRBV3-1 and TRBJ1-4, the full variable domain reads DTAVSQTPKYLVTQMGNDKSIKCEQNLGHDTMYWYKQDSKKFLKIMFSYNNKELIINETVPNRFSPKSPDKAHLNLHINSLELGDSAVYFCASSQFQRQGANEKLFFGSGTQLSVL.